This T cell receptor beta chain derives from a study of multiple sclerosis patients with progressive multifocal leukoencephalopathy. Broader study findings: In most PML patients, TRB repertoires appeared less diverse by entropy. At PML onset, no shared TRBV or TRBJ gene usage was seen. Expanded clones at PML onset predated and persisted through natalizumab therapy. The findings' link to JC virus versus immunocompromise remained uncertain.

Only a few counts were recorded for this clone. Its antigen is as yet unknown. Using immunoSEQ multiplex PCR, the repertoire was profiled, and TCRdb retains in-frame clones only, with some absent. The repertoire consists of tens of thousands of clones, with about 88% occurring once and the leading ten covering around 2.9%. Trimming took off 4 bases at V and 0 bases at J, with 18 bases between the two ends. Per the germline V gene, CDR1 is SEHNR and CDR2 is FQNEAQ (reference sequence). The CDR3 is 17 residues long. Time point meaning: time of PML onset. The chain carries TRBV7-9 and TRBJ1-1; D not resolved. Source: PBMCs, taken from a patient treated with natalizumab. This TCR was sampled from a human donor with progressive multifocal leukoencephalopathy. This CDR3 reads CASSSPRRQIMNTEAFF. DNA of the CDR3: TGTGCCAGCAGCTCGCCCCGTCGGCAAATAATGAACACTGAAGCTTTCTTT.